This is a list of T cell receptor beta chains from one sample in a study of blood T cells in healthy people across ages. In TCRdb, the 5' RACE reads were re-called with MiXCR into one record per CDR3 protein. The sample lists hundreds of thousands of distinct CDR3 sequences, roughly 64% occurring once. The sample was blood. The receptors originated from a man aged 30-40 years in good health. Each CDR3 is given with its conserved first and last residue. The D gene is left open where the match is weak. The size entry is marked missing in some rows and otherwise reads once, few, many or a size class.

J | size | length | V | D | CDR3 | DNA
TRBJ2-4 | NA | 20 | TRBV24-1 | TRBD2 | CATSDPGLLSGLAIKSIQYF | TGTGCCACCAGTGATCCGGGCCTTCTCTCGGGACTAGCAATCAAAAGCATTCAGTACTTC
TRBJ2-7 | few | 14 | TRBV7-9 | NA | CASSFTQGVYEQYF | TGTGCCAGCAGCTTTACACAGGGCGTCTACGAGCAGTACTTC
TRBJ2-1 | NA | 19 | TRBV3-1 | NA | CASSQVVGIYGSMGNEQFF | TGTGCCAGCAGCCAAGTTGTGGGTATATACGGTTCCATGGGGAATGAGCAGTTCTTC
TRBJ2-7 | NA | 15 | TRBV4-1 | NA | CASSQRRVTDYEQYF | TGCGCCAGCAGCCAACGGCGAGTGACAGATTACGAGCAGTACTTC
TRBJ2-5 | few | 14 | TRBV20-1 | NA | CSAKGGRGSETQYF | TGCAGTGCTAAGGGTGGGAGGGGGTCGGAGACCCAGTACTTC
TRBJ1-1 | NA | 15 | TRBV16 | NA | CASSQFAGVDGEAFF | TGTGCCAGCAGCCAATTCGCAGGGGTGGACGGTGAAGCTTTCTTT
TRBJ1-5 | NA | 14 | TRBV12-5 | NA | CASGLEPGNQPQHF | TGTGCTAGTGGTTTGGAACCCGGCAATCAGCCCCAGCATTTT
TRBJ2-1 | NA | 15 | TRBV28 | TRBD2 | CASSPRRGRGDEQFF | TGTGCCAGCAGTCCACGCCGCGGGAGAGGGGATGAGCAGTTCTTC
TRBJ2-7 | few | 15 | TRBV7-8 | TRBD2 | CASSLFSGRVYEQYF | TGTGCCAGCAGCTTATTCAGCGGGAGAGTCTACGAGCAGTACTTC
TRBJ2-2 | few | 12 | TRBV4-3 | NA | CASSQYTGELFF | TGCGCCAGCAGCCAGTACACCGGGGAGCTGTTTTTT
TRBJ1-2 | NA | 17 | TRBV21-1 | NA | CASSKARPRDWRYGYTF | TGTGCCAGCAGCAAAGCCCGCCCGCGGGACTGGAGATATGGCTACACCTTC
TRBJ2-3 | NA | 14 | TRBV29-1 | NA | CSVGDSIRTDTQYF | TGCAGCGTCGGGGACTCTATTCGAACAGATACGCAGTATTTT
TRBJ2-3 | NA | 14 | TRBV20-1 | TRBD2 | CSAVLAGDTDTQYF | TGCAGTGCGGTCTTAGCGGGGGACACAGATACGCAGTATTTT
TRBJ1-1 | NA | 14 | TRBV5-1 | NA | CASSWTVGTTEAFF | TGCGCCAGCAGCTGGACAGTGGGAACCACTGAAGCTTTCTTT
TRBJ1-5 | NA | 16 | TRBV7-2 | NA | CASRFGRPRANQPQHF | TGTGCCAGCAGATTCGGCCGACCCCGAGCAAATCAGCCCCAGCATTTT
TRBJ2-1 | NA | 14 | TRBV5-1 | TRBD2 | CASHPGLAVNEQFF | TGCGCCAGCCATCCCGGACTAGCGGTTAATGAGCAGTTCTTC
TRBJ2-1 | few | 15 | TRBV20-1 | NA | CSARGAQGSYNEQFF | TGCAGTGCTAGAGGGGCCCAGGGCTCCTACAATGAGCAGTTCTTC
TRBJ2-5 | few | 14 | TRBV7-9 | TRBD1 | CASSPGTGKETQYF | TGTGCCAGCAGCCCCGGGACAGGGAAAGAGACCCAGTACTTC
TRBJ1-5 | NA | 15 | TRBV6-4 | NA | CASSLRGGRNQPQHF | TGTGCCAGCAGCCTAAGGGGGGGGCGCAATCAGCCCCAGCATTTT
TRBJ2-3 | many | 13 | TRBV7-3 | NA | CASSLRDRDTQYF | TGTGCCAGCAGCTTAAGGGATCGGGATACGCAGTATTTT
TRBJ2-7 | once | 14 | TRBV13 | NA | CASSPRVGNYEQYF | TGTGCCAGCAGCCCACGGGTGGGGAACTACGAGCAGTACTTC
TRBJ2-4 | NA | 12 | TRBV20-1 | TRBD2 | CSARSAGVEQYF | TGCAGTGCTAGATCTGCGGGAGTGGAGCAGTACTTC
TRBJ2-5 | NA | 16 | TRBV7-2 | TRBD1 | CASSLELVDRQETQYF | TGTGCCAGCAGCTTAGAATTGGTGGACAGGCAAGAGACCCAGTACTTC
TRBJ2-6 | NA | 16 | TRBV7-9 | NA | CASSLGGRSGANVLTF | TGTGCCAGCAGCCTAGGGGGTCGCTCTGGGGCCAACGTCCTGACTTTC
TRBJ2-3 | once | 14 | TRBV14 | NA | CASSQDRFTDTQYF | TGTGCCAGCAGCCAAGACCGGTTCACAGATACGCAGTATTTT
TRBJ1-2 | NA | 13 | TRBV3-1 | NA | CASSPRGLYGYTF | TGTGCCAGCAGCCCTAGGGGTTTATATGGCTACACCTTC
TRBJ1-4 | NA | 15 | TRBV4-1 | TRBD1 | CASSPPTGDKGKLFF | TGCGCCAGCAGCCCGCCTACAGGGGATAAGGGAAAACTGTTTTTT
TRBJ2-4 | NA | 15 | TRBV2 | TRBD2 | CASSFRGLAGNIQYF | TGTGCCAGCAGTTTCCGTGGACTAGCGGGGAACATTCAGTACTTC
TRBJ2-7 | few | 13 | TRBV20-1 | NA | CSAREEQGYEQYF | TGCAGTGCTAGAGAAGAACAGGGCTACGAGCAGTACTTC
TRBJ2-7 | NA | 15 | TRBV12-3/TRBV12-4 | TRBD2 | CASSFVGGNFYEQYF | TGTGCCAGCAGTTTCGTGGGAGGGAACTTTTACGAGCAGTACTTC
TRBJ1-2 | NA | 14 | TRBV7-2 | TRBD1 | CASSSPGQGVGYTF | TGTGCCAGCAGCTCACCTGGACAGGGTGTGGGCTACACCTTC
TRBJ2-3 | few | 13 | TRBV20-1 | NA | CSARGTGTDTQYF | TGCAGTGCTAGGGGGACCGGCACAGATACGCAGTATTTT
TRBJ2-5 | NA | 15 | TRBV7-9 | NA | CASSLPRVLQDQPYF | TGTGCCAGCAGCTTGCCGAGGGTTTTGCAGGACCAGCCGTACTTC
TRBJ2-5 | few | 14 | TRBV11-2 | NA | CASSLSSGKETQYF | TGTGCCAGCAGCTTGTCCAGCGGCAAAGAGACCCAGTACTTC
TRBJ2-1 | NA | 14 | TRBV20-1 | NA | CSAHTPTQGDEQFF | TGCAGTGCCCACACACCGACGCAGGGCGATGAGCAGTTCTTC
TRBJ2-2 | NA | 16 | TRBV7-2 | TRBD2 | CASVSGLAGVLGELFF | TGTGCCAGCGTTTCCGGACTAGCGGGAGTCTTGGGGGAGCTGTTTTTT
TRBJ2-4 | once | 13 | TRBV7-9 | NA | CASSLGVTDIQYF | TGTGCCAGCAGCTTAGGGGTGACGGACATTCAGTACTTC
TRBJ2-1 | NA | 16 | TRBV27 | TRBD2 | CASRTSSGRSGNEQFF | TGTGCCAGCAGAACTTCTAGCGGGAGAAGCGGCAATGAGCAGTTCTTC
TRBJ2-7 | NA | 16 | TRBV27 | NA | CASSSWVGGHPYEQYF | TGTGCCAGCAGTTCCTGGGTGGGTGGTCATCCCTACGAGCAGTACTTC
TRBJ2-5 | NA | 13 | TRBV7-2 | NA | CASSFRGEGGQYF | TGTGCCAGCAGCTTCAGGGGCGAGGGTGGGCAGTACTTC
TRBJ1-2 | NA | 12 | TRBV27 | NA | CASKVQGDGYTF | TGTGCCAGCAAGGTACAGGGTGATGGCTACACCTTC
TRBJ2-1 | NA | 15 | TRBV14 | NA | CASSQVMGLYNEQFF | TGTGCCAGCAGCCAAGTTATGGGCTTATACAATGAGCAGTTCTTC
TRBJ2-1 | NA | 18 | TRBV5-1 | TRBD2 | CASSLSGGLAVTYNEQFF | TGCGCCAGCAGCTTGAGCGGTGGGCTAGCGGTTACCTACAATGAGCAGTTCTTC
TRBJ1-5 | few | 14 | TRBV29-1 | TRBD1 | CSVIQGGSNQPQHF | TGCAGCGTTATACAGGGGGGGAGCAATCAGCCCCAGCATTTT
TRBJ1-2 | NA | 14 | TRBV4-2 | NA | CASSQEELNYGYTF | TGTGCCAGCAGCCAAGAGGAGCTAAACTATGGCTACACCTTC
TRBJ2-7 | many | 13 | TRBV12-3/TRBV12-4 | TRBD2 | CASRTSGTYEQYF | TGTGCCAGCAGGACTAGCGGGACCTACGAGCAGTACTTC
TRBJ2-2 | NA | 14 | TRBV7-2 | NA | CASVVGVRTGELFF | TGTGCCAGCGTCGTCGGAGTTCGGACCGGGGAGCTGTTTTTT
TRBJ2-5 | NA | 17 | TRBV7-9 | TRBD1 | CASILGDRDRGSETQYF | TGTGCCAGCATACTAGGGGACCGGGACAGGGGCTCAGAGACCCAGTACTTC
TRBJ2-1 | NA | 15 | TRBV6-5 | TRBD2 | CASSYTSGSHNEQFF | TGTGCCAGCAGTTACACTAGCGGGAGTCACAATGAGCAGTTCTTC
TRBJ1-5 | few | 15 | TRBV7-2 | NA | CASSLGSSFNQPQHF | TGTGCCAGCAGCTTGGGCAGTTCCTTTAATCAGCCCCAGCATTTT
TRBJ1-2 | NA | 13 | TRBV28 | NA | CASILAVSYGYTF | NA
TRBJ2-5 | few | 14 | TRBV9 | NA | CASSVAVGKETQYF | TGTGCCAGCAGCGTAGCGGTCGGAAAAGAGACCCAGTACTTC
TRBJ2-1 | few | 15 | TRBV4-3 | TRBD2 | CASSPAGGRGNEQFF | TGCGCCAGCAGCCCAGCGGGAGGGAGGGGCAATGAGCAGTTCTTC
TRBJ2-5 | NA | 16 | TRBV7-9 | NA | CASSSLLEILLETQYF | TGTGCCAGCAGCTCTCTCCTAGAAATTTTACTAGAGACCCAGTACTTC
TRBJ1-1 | NA | 12 | TRBV20-1 | NA | CSARWQYTEAFF | TGCAGTGCCAGGTGGCAGTACACTGAAGCTTTCTTT
TRBJ2-7 | NA | 14 | TRBV18 | NA | CASSPSRQKYEQYF | TGTGCCAGCTCACCATCCCGACAGAAGTACGAGCAGTACTTC
TRBJ2-7 | NA | 17 | TRBV21-1 | NA | CASSKKSRDPSSYEQYF | TGTGCCAGCAGCAAAAAGTCACGGGACCCGAGCTCCTACGAGCAGTACTTC
TRBJ2-1 | NA | 14 | TRBV28 | TRBD2 | CASTRAGGYNEQFF | TGTGCCAGCACCAGAGCGGGAGGTTATAATGAGCAGTTCTTC
TRBJ2-7 | NA | 16 | TRBV4-1 | TRBD2 | CASSQDGSGGLYEQYF | TGTGCCAGCAGCCAAGACGGCAGCGGGGGGTTATACGAGCAGTACTTC
TRBJ2-1 | many | 15 | TRBV27 | NA | CASSLGPSSYNEQFF | TGTGCCAGCAGTTTAGGACCGAGCTCCTACAATGAGCAGTTCTTC